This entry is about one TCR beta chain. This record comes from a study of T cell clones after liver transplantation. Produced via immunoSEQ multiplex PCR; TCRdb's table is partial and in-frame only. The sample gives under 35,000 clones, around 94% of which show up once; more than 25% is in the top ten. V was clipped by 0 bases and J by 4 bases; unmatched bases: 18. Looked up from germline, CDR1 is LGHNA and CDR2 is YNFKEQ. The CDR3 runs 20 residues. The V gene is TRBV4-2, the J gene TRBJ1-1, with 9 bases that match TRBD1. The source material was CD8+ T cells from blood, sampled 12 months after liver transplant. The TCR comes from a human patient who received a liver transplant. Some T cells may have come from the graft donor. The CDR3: CASSQDPRLGTGFKATEAFF. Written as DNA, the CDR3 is TGTGCCAGCAGCCAAGATCCGAGGTTGGGGACAGGGTTTAAGGCCACTGAAGCTTTCTTT.